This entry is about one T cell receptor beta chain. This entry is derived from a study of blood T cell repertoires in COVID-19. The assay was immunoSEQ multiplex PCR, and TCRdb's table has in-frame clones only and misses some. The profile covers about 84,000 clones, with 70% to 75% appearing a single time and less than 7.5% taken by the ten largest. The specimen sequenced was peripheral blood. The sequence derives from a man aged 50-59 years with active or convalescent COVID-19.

DNA for the CDR3: TGTGCCAGCAGCTTTACGTCGGCGGGGGGGCGGGGCACAGATACGCAGTATTTT. This encodes CASSFTSAGGRGTDTQYF. This rearrangement joins TRBV7-2 to TRBJ2-3, with TRBD2 matching over 9 bases. CDR1 is SGHTA and CDR2 is FQGNSA in the germline V gene. The CDR3 length is 18 residues. With 3 bases clipped from V and 1 base from J, the junction kept 11 bases outside the gene matches.